This T cell receptor beta chain was found in a study of cytomegalovirus exposure and HLA in healthy donors. Study-wide results and caveats: A later analysis found that most CMV-associated TCR beta chains appeared HLA-restricted.

As concerns this clone: The antigen is undetermined.

This PCR relied on a set of 60 Vbeta primers and 13 Jbeta primers. Sequencing was performed with immunoSEQ multiplex PCR; in TCRdb, only in-frame clones are kept and a portion is missing. The sample contains more than 150,000 clones, about 81% of which appear only once. The donors gave bone marrow, and they were healthy. Germline lookup yields CDR1 SNHLY and CDR2 FYNNEI. V dropped 1 base and J dropped 2 bases, with 15 bases sitting between them. The CDR3 sequence is 16 residues long. The chain carries TRBV2 and TRBJ2-7; possible D gene TRBD2, 6 bases. Input material: PBMCs. The receptor was isolated from a woman in her 30s in good health and CMV-seronegative. CDR3 DNA: TGTGCCAGCAGTGAAGAGTCACGTAGCGGAACCTACGAGCAGTACTTC. Translated, it gives CASSEESRSGTYEQYF.